This TCR beta chain was identified in a study of regulatory T cells in long-lasting Graves disease (dated by TCRdb to about 2021). Regarding the study in general: Patients with newly diagnosed Graves' disease had been on antithyroid drugs for under 3 months. Peripheral blood TCR sequencing and RNA sequencing compared persistent Graves' disease patients with newly diagnosed Graves' disease patients. The study took place in China and was registered as a clinical trial. A total of roughly 35 samples underwent TCR sequencing: some 13 from persistent and around 20 from newly diagnosed Graves' disease patients.

This clonotype was counted many times. The specificity of this receptor is unknown. No base qualities exist here, and no much larger clone lies one base off it. Study-level results and caveats: Patients with persistent disease shared more public clonotypes (roughly 2,900) than newly diagnosed patients did (approximately 970). Only the TCR beta chain was sequenced and analyzed. Because the primary lesion, thyroid tissue, could not be accessed, the study looked at peripheral blood alone. Persistent disease showed preferential use of TRBV28, TRBJ1-2 and TRBJ2-5, whereas newly diagnosed disease favored TRBV20-1 and TRBJ2-1. As a limitation, the authors acknowledged that the small sample size may reduce accuracy. Compared with newly diagnosed patients, persistent Graves' disease patients had lower TCR Shannon entropy and fewer highly expanded clones, which suggests clonal expansion.

The time point label on this specimen signifies: newly diagnosed GD, antithyroid drugs for less than 3 months. For both TCR sequencing and RNA sequencing, RNA was extracted from PBMCs in TRIzol. The diagnosis of Graves' disease followed American Thyroid Association guidelines. The patients came from an endocrinology department in Xi'an, China. Each patient gave about 10 milliliters of peripheral blood, collected in an EDTA anticoagulant tube. Ficoll Paque Plus density gradient separation was used to isolate PBMCs, and no additional T cell sorting was done. An Agilent 2100 Bioanalyzer and agarose gel were used to check RNA quality, and a NanoDrop 2000 was used to measure RNA concentration. Receptor libraries were prepared by multiplex PCR. The listed sequencing device is Illumina HiSeq 4000. CDR3 regions were amplified by Arm-PCR with iRepertoire HTBI primers to construct TCR beta libraries. PCR products were gel purified before sequencing. The source study handled its data this way. Gene usage analysis of CDR3 amino acid clonotypes relied on the approximately 62 TRBV and about 15 TRBJ segments identified across samples. COPE and FqMerger were used to merge the filtered high-quality paired reads into contigs. BLAST was used to align contigs to IMGT TRBV, TRBD and TRBJ reference genes, and CDR3 was defined according to IMGT. Clonotypes above 0.1% frequency were classified as highly expanded clones. Shannon entropy served as the measure of repertoire diversity, while the Gini coefficient captured V-J evenness. A clonotype found in more than one individual was treated as public. TCRdb took the public reads, trimmed them with fastp at Q25, ran MiXCR for clone calling and kept in-frame beta chains. Records with the same CDR3 protein are collapsed into one entry carrying the most frequent genes and DNA. These V and J calls originate from TCRdb's pipeline instead of the authors' own analysis. In all, the sample holds approximately 310,000 distinct CDR3 sequences, and over 15% of those were seen once. 38% of the sample goes to the ten largest clones.

Based on the germline V gene, the CDR1 and CDR2 sequences are MNHEY and SVGEGT. Relative to germline, V is 4 bases shorter and J is 4 bases shorter, with 11 bases between their ends. From its cysteine to its phenylalanine, the CDR3 spans 14 amino acids. Solely the CDR3 DNA is kept, with 42 bases framed from the first base. The TCR originated in a female donor with Graves disease. Specimen: peripheral blood mononuclear cells (PBMCs), collected at new diagnosis, from a patient treated with antithyroid drugs. Recombination linked TRBV6-2 or TRBV6-3 to TRBJ1-5; no D gene call is confident. The DNA is TGTGCCAGCAGTTTCGGGTCCCGGAATCAGCCCCAGCATTTT. Its translation is CASSFGSRNQPQHF.